The clone carrying this TCR beta chain has just a few counts. Its antigen is as yet unknown. The data originate from a study of early T cells in non-severe SARS-CoV-2 infection. Study context: The chains were unpaired, and the sequenced material was bulk RNA from unsorted whole blood. General observations from the study: Matches to VDJdb favored anti-spike CD8 responses and missed private and CD4 specificities.

In the library, individual cDNA molecules carried attached unique molecular identifiers. One entry per CDR3 protein results from TCRdb running MiXCR on the 5' RACE reads. The table has fewer than 85,000 distinct CDR3 sequences, about 12% seen once; the top ten hold roughly 5.5%. Germline CDR1 LNHNV, CDR2 YYDKDF (reference sequence). The CDR3 consists of 14 residues. V lost 0 bases to trimming and J lost 8 bases, with 13 bases between them. The genes are TRBV15 and TRBJ1-2; no clear D. The source is an adult who was a healthcare worker with PCR-confirmed SARS-CoV-2 infection or an uninfected control (not recorded which). The sequencing sample was made of whole blood. The chain's CDR3 is CATSRETRIEGYTF. The CDR3 DNA reads as TGTGCCACCAGCAGAGAAACACGGATCGAAGGCTACACCTTC.